This T cell receptor beta chain was recovered during a study of blood T cells in healthy people across ages. The overall study: Template switching picked up about one barcoded beta molecule for each two T cells.

Sample-barcoded 5' priming and a J-beta primer mix drove a second PCR of about 6 to 12 cycles. One entry per CDR3 protein, called by TCRdb with MiXCR from the 5' RACE reads. The sample has about 1.8 million distinct CDR3 sequences, around 50% seen once; the top ten hold approximately 2.1%. This clonotype was seen only a few times. The sequence was obtained from a woman aged 35 to 49 in good health. Material: blood.

CDR3 in amino acids: CASSYFKPGLAGDGGGTDTQYF. CDR3 in DNA: TGTGCCAGCAGTTACTTTAAACCGGGACTAGCGGGGGACGGGGGTGGCACAGATACGCAGTATTTT. The J gene is TRBJ2-3, the V gene TRBV6-5, with 14 bases matching TRBD2. Germline V lookup: CDR1 MNHEY, CDR2 SVGAGI. J was trimmed by 1 base and V by 1 base; bases with no gene match: 16. The CDR3 contains 22 residues.